This T cell receptor (beta chain) was sequenced for a study of cytomegalovirus exposure and HLA in healthy donors. Findings and limits, study-wide: Some V segments, including TRBV6-2 and TRBV6-3, were excluded as indistinguishable. Within the data, a cluster of highly shared sequence variants was likely a sequencing artifact. HLA-A and HLA-B allele assignments for most subjects were reportedly predicted accurately using TCR beta sequences. Reported results showed that the classifier diagnosed cytomegalovirus status with high specificity and sensitivity.

60 Vbeta and 13 Jbeta primers were used in PCR. Clones were sequenced by immunoSEQ multiplex PCR, and TCRdb holds only the in-frame ones, with some missing. The sample records around 130,000 clones, roughly 80% being singletons. Germline CDR1 MNHNS, CDR2 SASEGT. The CDR3 is made up of 13 amino acids. V gave up 1 base and J gave up 7 bases, with 11 bases separating them. Notes on this clone: Its target is unknown.

The source is a girl aged 2 to 10 in good health and CMV-seronegative. The sequenced sample consisted of PBMCs. The V call is TRBV6-1, the J call TRBJ2-7, with a possible D match to TRBD2 (5 bases). CDR3: CASSEVGPGEQYF. The CDR3, as DNA: TGTGCCAGCAGTGAAGTGGGCCCGGGAGAGCAGTACTTC.